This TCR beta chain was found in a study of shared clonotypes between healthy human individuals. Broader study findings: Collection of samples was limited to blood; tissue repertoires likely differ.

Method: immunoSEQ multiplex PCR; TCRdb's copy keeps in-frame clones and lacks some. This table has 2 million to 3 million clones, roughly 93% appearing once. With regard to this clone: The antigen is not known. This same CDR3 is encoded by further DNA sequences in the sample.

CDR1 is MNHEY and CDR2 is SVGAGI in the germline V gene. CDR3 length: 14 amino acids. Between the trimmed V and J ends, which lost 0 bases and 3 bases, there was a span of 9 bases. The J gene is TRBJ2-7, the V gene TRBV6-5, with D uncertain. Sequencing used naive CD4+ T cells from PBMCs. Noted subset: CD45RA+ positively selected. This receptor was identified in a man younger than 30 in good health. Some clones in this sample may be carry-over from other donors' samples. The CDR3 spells CASSYSSRSYEQYF. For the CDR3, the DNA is TGTGCCAGCAGTTACTCGTCCCGCAGCTACGAGCAGTACTTC.